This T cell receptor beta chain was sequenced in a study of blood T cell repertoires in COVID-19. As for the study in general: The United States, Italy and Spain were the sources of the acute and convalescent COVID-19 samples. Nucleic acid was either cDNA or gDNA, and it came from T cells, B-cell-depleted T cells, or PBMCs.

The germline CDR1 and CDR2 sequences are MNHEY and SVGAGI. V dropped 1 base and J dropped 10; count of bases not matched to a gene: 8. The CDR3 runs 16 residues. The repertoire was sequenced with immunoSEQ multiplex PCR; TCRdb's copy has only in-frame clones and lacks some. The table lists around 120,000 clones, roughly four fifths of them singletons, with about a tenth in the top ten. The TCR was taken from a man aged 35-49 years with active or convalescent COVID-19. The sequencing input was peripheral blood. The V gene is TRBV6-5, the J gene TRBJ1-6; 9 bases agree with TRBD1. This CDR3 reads CASSYWGQGGGSPLHF. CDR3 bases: TGTGCCAGCAGTTACTGGGGACAGGGTGGAGGGTCACCCCTCCACTTT.